Given below is one T cell receptor beta chain in context. The antigen this receptor binds is unknown. It has no much larger one-base neighbor in the sample; base qualities were not kept. Trimming at the junction amounts to 0 bases on V and 15 bases on J, and the germline ends lie 18 bases apart. In the germline V gene, CDR1 corresponds to MNHEY and CDR2 to SVGEGT. The CDR3 spans 14 residues, from the cysteine through the phenylalanine. The entry retains the CDR3 DNA only, 42 bases that are in frame from base 1. The immunoSEQ Assay, a bias-controlled multiplex PCR, was used to amplify TCRbeta CDR3 regions from genomic DNA. The original pipeline was this. The number of nucleated cells in each sample was estimated from the amplification of reference gene primers within the assay. To quantify the absolute abundance of each unique TCRbeta CDR3 rearrangement, sequence reads were collapsed and filtered. For each sample, productive Simpson clonality was calculated by taking the square root of Simpson's diversity index across productive rearrangements. TCRdb's version of the immuneACCESS table is confined to in-frame rearrangements and falls short of the full clone set. An unresolved V gene accounts for under half of the shortfall where checked; the remainder is of unknown origin. V and J calls and clone size are copied from that table; D and trimming were computed from the DNA. The sample table contains about 240,000 clones; only one count was recorded for 80% to 90% of them. The ten largest clones add up to 6.5% to 9.5% of the sample.

At one collaborating source in Seattle, patients were enrolled during active infection and were followed longitudinally through the course of disease. Each collaborating institution followed its own protocols to collect whole blood in K2EDTA tubes. Collaborator samples were shipped for TCRbeta analysis as frozen whole blood, isolated PBMCs, or DNA extracted from either sample type. These data originate in a study of blood T cell repertoires in COVID-19 (dated by TCRdb to about 2020). Concerning the study at large: The collaborator samples originated in the United States, Italy and Spain and spanned the acute and convalescent phases of COVID-19. The prospective study material was composed of cDNA or gDNA derived from T cells, B-cell-depleted T cells, or PBMCs. Deeply sampled blood TCRbeta repertoires from subjects exposed to, actively infected with, or recovered from COVID-19 were included in the dataset. The repertoires were made available in a free public database intended to serve as a resource for research on the immune response to SARS-CoV-2. Samples came from the ongoing ImmuneRACE study (first 160 participants) plus 1,254 subjects from 6 global collaborators. A de-identified subject ID, COVID-19 status, age in years and sex were almost always included in the sample metadata. Where available, HLA class I and class II types were taken from metadata supplied by the sample provider and were not determined by assay-based typing.

Overall study results and their limits: How much clinical and demographic metadata was included differed by source and by participant, and the metadata was provided uncurated.

This chain is built from TRBV6-2 or TRBV6-3 and TRBJ2-1, with TRBD2 perhaps the D gene, on 5 matching bases. Source material: peripheral blood. This TCR came from a woman aged 80 or over with COVID-19, enrolled during active disease. The nucleotide sequence reads as follows: TGTGCCAGCAGTTACTCAGGGAGAAGTCCCCACCCGTTCTTC. The resulting protein is CASSYSGRSPHPFF.